This T cell receptor (beta chain) appears in the sequencing data of a study of T-cell reconstitution after alpha-beta-depleted transplantation in children. General observations from the study: Newly produced T cells mostly provided counts and TCRbeta diversity after one year, as hyperexpanded clones declined.

This clonotype was counted at least ten times. Its antigen is still unknown. Germline V gene data show CDR1 as SQVTM and CDR2 as ANQGSEA. J was trimmed by 4 bases and V by 7 bases; bases with no gene match: 7. The CDR3 loop spans 13 amino acids. Construction of the TCRbeta library involved unique molecular identifiers. TCRdb processed the PCR reads anew with MiXCR; each CDR3 protein has one entry. The profile shows approximately 300,000 distinct CDR3 sequences, nearly 8% of them singletons. The gene calls are TRBV29-1 and TRBJ1-2, with 9 bases matching TRBD1. This receptor was taken from a female patient younger than 10 who had a stem cell transplant for Fanconi anemia, so the T cells may come from the graft donor. The sequencing here drew on peripheral blood, taken 360 days after TCRalphabeta/CD19-depleted stem cell transplant. CDR3 sequence: CSARTGEVYGYTF. The CDR3 DNA follows: TGCAGCGCCCGGACAGGGGAGGTCTATGGCTACACCTTC.